This entry is about one T cell receptor beta chain. This specimen comes from a study of OX40 agonist ivuxolimab in advanced cancers. Profiling relied on immunoSEQ multiplex PCR, and the TCRdb table lists in-frame clones only, not all of them. The table lists under 85,000 clones, around 86% of them singletons, with about 3% in the top ten. In germline, CDR1 is SGHTA, CDR2 FQGNSA. V lost 4 bases and J 0 bases, leaving 13 bases between the germline ends. The CDR3 covers 17 residues. Sample: CD4+ or CD8+ T cells sorted from blood, taken in a trial of the OX40 agonist ivuxolimab. The TCR sequence derives from an adult with an advanced solid tumor such as melanoma, head and neck, liver or kidney cancer. This sequence joins TRBV7-2 and TRBJ2-6, with TRBD1 as a possible D gene (5 bases). This chain's CDR3 is CASSSMTAPSGANVLTF. CDR3 nucleotide sequence: TGTGCCAGCAGCTCGATGACAGCCCCCTCTGGGGCCAACGTCCTGACTTTC.